Below, 25 T cell receptor beta chains from the same sample are listed, as sequenced in a study of blood T cells in healthy people across ages. Next came a second PCR, run for about 6 to 11 cycles, which used a sample-barcoded 5' primer along with a J-beta primer mix. One entry per CDR3 protein, called by TCRdb with MiXCR from the 5' RACE reads. The data contain about 1.4 million distinct CDR3 sequences, 59% of them seen just once; the ten biggest clones take up about 6.7%. Sequenced input: blood. These receptors were taken from a man aged 18 to 30 in good health.

The chain employs TRBV2 and TRBJ2-7; weak D call: TRBD1 (6 bases). Germline V gene data show CDR1 as SNHLY and CDR2 as FYNNEI. V was clipped by 6 bases and J by 6 bases, with 27 bases between them. The CDR3 is 17 residues long. The DNA of the CDR3 is TGTGCCAGCAGCGAACCCCTACAGGGTTATCGGATAAGCGAGCAGTACTTC. This gives the protein CASSEPLQGYRISEQYF.

In DNA form, the CDR3 reads TGTGCCAGCAGCAAAGCGGAGACAGGGAAAATTCAGCCCCAGCATTTT. Residues: CASSKAETGKIQPQHF. V and J are TRBV21-1 and TRBJ1-5; the table gives TRBD1 as D, unverified against the DNA. TRBV21-1 is shown as a pseudogene. The CDR3 has 16 amino acids.

V gene TRBV30 combines with J gene TRBJ1-2, with a weak D call TRBD1 (6 bases). Trimming stripped 1 base from V and 7 bases from J, with 19 bases between. Germline loops: CDR1 GTSNPN, CDR2 SVGIG (reference sequence). The CDR3 contains 15 residues. Here the CDR3 DNA reads TGTGCCTGGAGTGACGTACCGGGGGCTCTGAGTGGCTACACCTTC. Amino acid sequence: CAWSDVPGALSGYTF.

The chain couples TRBV20-1 to TRBJ1-5, with 9 bases matching TRBD1. The V and J ends lost 2 bases and 0 bases, in that order; junction bases with no gene match: 2. The CDR3 covers 15 residues. In germline, CDR1 is DFQATT, CDR2 SNEGSKA (reference sequence). The CDR3 region is CSARLQGASNQPQHF. The CDR3 nucleotides read TGCAGTGCTAGATTACAGGGGGCTAGCAATCAGCCCCAGCATTTT.

This clonotype was counted once. The CDR3: CAISETPLYEKLFF. In DNA, the CDR3 is TGTGCCATCAGTGAGACGCCTTTATATGAAAAACTGTTTTTT. The chain employs TRBV10-3 and TRBJ1-4; D unresolved. This CDR3 has 14 residues. Trimming shortened V by 2 bases and J by 6 bases, and 10 bases separated the two germline ends. Germline V gives CDR1 ENHRY, CDR2 SYGVKD.

V is TRBV29-1 and J is TRBJ1-2; D unresolved. Deletions cut 8 bases from V and 2 bases from J, with 12 bases between. The length of the CDR3 is 12 residues. CDR1 SQVTM and CDR2 ANQGSEA come from the germline V gene. The CDR3 DNA follows: TGCAGCACGTATGGGTACAACTATGGCTACACCTTC. This sequence encodes CSTYGYNYGYTF.

The chain uses TRBV5-6 and TRBJ1-1; D may be TRBD1 (6 bases). Germline CDR1 reads SGHDT; CDR2 reads YYEEEE. CDR3 length equals 15 residues. Trimming removed 7 bases at V and 4 bases at J, with 20 bases between. The CDR3 is CASGDSGAVVTEAFF. CDR3 nucleotides: TGTGCCAGCGGCGACTCGGGGGCGGTAGTCACTGAAGCTTTCTTT.

This clonotype was seen a single time. The chain's CDR3 is CASSHPSTSTSSYNEQYF. As DNA, the CDR3 is TGTGCCAGCAGCCATCCATCCACTTCTACCAGCTCCTACAATGAGCAGTACTTC. The V and J genes are TRBV7-9 and TRBJ2-1, with no clear D. The DNA end is more similar to TRBJ2-7, so the J call may be wrong. Germline-derived CDR1 and CDR2 are SEHNR and FQNEAQ (reference sequence). CDR3 size: 18 residues.

This clonotype was found a few times. This chain links TRBV29-1 with TRBJ2-2, with no clear D. The CDR3 is 15 residues long. Trimming removed 7 bases from V and 0 bases from J, with 15 bases in between. CDR1 and CDR2 (germline): SQVTM, ANQGSEA. This CDR3 reads CSALTNPSNTGELFF. DNA for the CDR3: TGCAGCGCGTTGACGAACCCATCGAACACCGGGGAGCTGTTTTTT.

CDR3 region: CASSYGTPSMNTEAFF. CDR3 bases: TGTGCCAGCAGTTACGGGACACCCTCAATGAACACTGAAGCTTTCTTT. V is TRBV6-5 and J is TRBJ1-1; TRBD1 might be the D (6 bases). The ends were cut back, 2 bases at V and 0 bases at J, with 13 bases in the middle. The germline V gene has CDR1 MNHEY and CDR2 SVGAGI. CDR3 size: 16 residues.

The rearrangement joins TRBV6-6 to TRBJ2-5, with D possibly matching TRBD1 (6 bases). The J call may be incorrect, as the DNA end agrees better with TRBJ2-7. Germline CDR1 is MNHNY and CDR2 is SVGAGI (reference sequence). The CDR3 has 13 amino acids. The CDR3 DNA reads as TGTGCCAGCACCCAAGAGGGGGTCTACGAGCAGTACTTC. Protein sequence: CASTQEGVYEQYF.

CDR3 amino acids: CSARMGPYNEQFF. The CDR3 DNA reads as TGCAGTGCTAGAATGGGACCCTACAATGAGCAGTTCTTC. The chain links TRBV20-1 to TRBJ2-1; D tentatively fits TRBD1 or TRBD2 (5 bases each). V lost 2 bases and J 2 bases, leaving 7 bases between the germline ends. Germline assignment: CDR1 DFQATT and CDR2 SNEGSKA (reference sequence). This CDR3 has 13 residues.

This rearrangement joins TRBV20-1 to TRBJ2-1; D is possibly TRBD2 (5 bases). Germline V lookup: CDR1 DFQATT, CDR2 SNEGSKA (reference sequence). The CDR3 sequence is 15 residues long. V lost 6 bases and J 0 bases, leaving 15 bases between the germline ends. Here the CDR3 reads CSATTIPLSYNEQFF. The CDR3 nucleotides are TGCAGTGCGACGACTATTCCCCTCTCCTACAATGAGCAGTTCTTC.

V and J are TRBV5-1 and TRBJ2-1; 13 bases agree with TRBD2. The CDR3 is made up of 17 amino acids. The ends lost 4 bases at V and 4 bases at J; junction bases unmatched: 8. Germline CDR1 is SGHRS and CDR2 is YFSETQ. As DNA, the CDR3 is TGCGCCAGCAGCCCTGAGGGACTAGCGGGACTTTACAATGAGCAGTTCTTC. Its protein product is CASSPEGLAGLYNEQFF.

The chain has TRBV10-3 and TRBJ2-7; tentatively, D is TRBD2 (5 bases). This CDR3 has 17 amino acids. The germline V gene has CDR1 ENHRY and CDR2 SYGVKD. The V end lost 10 bases, the J end lost 2 bases, and 27 bases lay between the germline ends. Here the CDR3 DNA reads TGTGCCACCACGGCACAAGGGCGGGCTGCACCGGCCTACGAGCAGTACTTC. This gives the protein CATTAQGRAAPAYEQYF.

V usage is TRBV12-3 or TRBV12-4 and J usage is TRBJ2-1; 10 bases align to TRBD2. The CDR3 is made up of 13 amino acids. V dropped 6 bases and J dropped 6; count of bases not matched to a gene: 2. CDR3 protein: CASSSGRVNEQFF. CDR3 nucleotides: TGTGCCAGCAGCAGCGGGAGGGTCAATGAGCAGTTCTTC.

Here the CDR3 DNA reads TGCAGCGTTGATTCCGGGGGGTTATACGAGCAGTACTTC. It is translated as CSVDSGGLYEQYF. The chain carries TRBV29-1 and TRBJ2-5; 7 bases map to TRBD2. TRBJ2-7 matches the DNA end more closely, so the J call is doubtful. The CDR3 is made up of 13 amino acids. Germline V CDR1 and CDR2: SQVTM, ANQGSEA.

The CDR3 loop is CASSEASARTDGYTF. CDR3 in DNA: TGTGCCAGCAGTGAAGCTTCGGCAAGAACGGATGGCTACACCTTC. The chain links TRBV6-1 to TRBJ1-2; D remains unclear. Trimming cost V 0 bases and J 6 bases, with 14 bases left between them. CDR3 size: 15 residues. Germline values: CDR1 MNHNS, CDR2 SASEGT.

This chain uses TRBV30 with TRBJ1-2; D might be TRBD1 (5 bases). The CDR3 has 12 amino acids. V was cut by 1 base and J by 8 bases, with 11 bases left in between. Germline lookup yields CDR1 GTSNPN and CDR2 SVGIG (reference sequence). The CDR3 region has the DNA TGTGCCTGGAGTGGGGACGCACAAGGCTACACCTTC. Its protein product is CAWSGDAQGYTF.

In its sample, this clonotype was seen a few times. The chain combines TRBV6-1 with TRBJ2-5; 8 bases are a match to TRBD2. V lost 4 bases, J lost 9 bases, and 7 bases stayed unmatched. The CDR3 consists of 13 residues. CDR1 is MNHNS, CDR2 SASEGT, per germline. CDR3 region: CASSGNSGGPQYF. The CDR3 DNA follows: TGTGCCAGCAGTGGCAACTCGGGGGGGCCCCAGTACTTC.

The genes are TRBV13 and TRBJ1-2; D is possibly TRBD1 (6 bases). Germline CDR1 reads PRHDT; CDR2 reads FYEKMQ (reference sequence). This CDR3 region has 16 residues. The ends were cut back, 2 bases at V and 1 base at J, with 14 bases in the middle. CDR3 DNA: TGTGCCAGCAGCTTATTCGGGACACATTTTAACTATGGCTACACCTTC. Its translation: CASSLFGTHFNYGYTF.

CDR3 nucleotide sequence: TGTGCCAGCAGCTTAGCTGTAGTAATCTATGAGCAGTTCTTC. The encoded protein is CASSLAVVIYEQFF. The chain recombines TRBV7-2 with TRBJ2-1; D remains ambiguous. The ends were cut back, 0 bases at V and 8 bases at J, with 11 bases in the middle. Germline loops: CDR1 SGHTA, CDR2 FQGNSA. This CDR3 is 14 amino acids long.

This clonotype has a single count. The chain recombines TRBV14 with TRBJ2-7, with D tentatively TRBD2 (6 bases). The CDR3 loop spans 14 amino acids. CDR1 is SGHDN and CDR2 is FVKESK in the germline V gene. V was cut by 3 bases and J by 7 bases, with 16 bases left in between. CDR3 in amino acids: CASSHGFREKEQYF. As DNA, the CDR3 is TGTGCCAGCAGCCATGGGTTTCGGGAGAAGGAGCAGTACTTC.

V usage is TRBV13 and J usage is TRBJ2-1; D unclear. Germline V CDR1 and CDR2: PRHDT, FYEKMQ (reference sequence). The CDR3 runs to 15 residues. The V gene lost 2 bases and the J gene lost 8 bases, with 16 bases spanning the gap. The CDR3 protein is CASSLWGLGNDEQFF. The CDR3 nucleotides read TGTGCCAGCAGCTTATGGGGATTAGGAAACGATGAGCAGTTCTTC.

This sequence joins TRBV28 and TRBJ2-5; 9 bases match TRBD1. The CDR3 is made up of 16 amino acids. The V and J ends lost 4 bases and 11 bases, in that order; junction bases with no gene match: 17. Germline-derived CDR1 and CDR2 are MDHEN and SYDVKM. Written as DNA, the CDR3 is TGTGCCAGCAGTTCCCCCCGCCGGGACAGGGAGGGTGGGCAGTACTTC. This gives the protein CASSSPRRDREGGQYF.